The 20 T cell receptor beta chains listed next were all sequenced from one sample in a study of T cells after yellow fever vaccination. In TCRdb, the 5' RACE reads were re-called with MiXCR into one record per CDR3 protein. The data show around 310,000 distinct CDR3 sequences, 3% to 4.5% seen once. Sample: PBMCs, taken on the day of the yellow fever booster vaccination. These receptors were collected from a man aged 18 to 29 who received the YFV17D yellow fever vaccine.

This clonotype was seen many times. Here the CDR3 reads CASSYSGTGRYEQYF. DNA for the CDR3: TGTGCCAGCAGTTACTCCGGGACAGGGCGCTACGAGCAGTACTTC. The chain employs TRBV6-5 and TRBJ2-7; 9 nucleotides match TRBD1. Germline V gives CDR1 MNHEY, CDR2 SVGAGI. The CDR3 contains 15 residues. J lost 3 bases, V lost 0 bases, and 3 bases had no gene match.

This clonotype was picked up a small number of times. V is TRBV12-3 or TRBV12-4 and J is TRBJ2-3; TRBD1 matches 9 bases. The CDR3 is made up of 16 amino acids. With V trimmed by 4 bases and J by 3 bases, 8 bases remained unmatched. The CDR3 region has the DNA TGTGCCAGCAGTTCCCACGGACAGGGGAGTACAGATACGCAGTATTTT. Translation gives CASSSHGQGSTDTQYF.

This clonotype was seen ten or more times. The V call is TRBV20-1, the J call TRBJ2-3; 9 bases map to TRBD2. CDR3 length: 14 residues. The V segment lost 5 bases and the J segment 2 bases; nucleotides outside the gene matches: 5. The germline V gene has CDR1 DFQATT and CDR2 SNEGSKA (reference sequence). CDR3 nucleotides: TGCAGTGCTCCCCCTAGCGGGGACACAGATACGCAGTATTTT. It is translated as CSAPPSGDTDTQYF.

This clonotype was seen a few times. The chain couples TRBV5-1 to TRBJ1-1, with 11 bases that match TRBD1. The CDR3 sequence is 14 residues long. With 0 bases clipped from V and 6 bases from J, the junction kept 1 base outside the gene matches. CDR1 and CDR2 from the germline V gene are SGHRS and YFSETQ. In DNA, the CDR3 is TGCGCCAGCAGCTTGGGGGGACAGGGGGCTGAAGCTTTCTTT. Its protein is CASSLGGQGAEAFF.

This clonotype was recorded many times. The chain carries TRBV6-2 or TRBV6-3 and TRBJ2-2; D remains unclear. The CDR3 runs 12 residues. Germline V gives CDR1 MNHEY, CDR2 SVGEGT. V was pared by 7 bases and J by 0 bases, with 3 bases between. CDR3 nucleotides: TGTGCCAGCATCCCGAACACCGGGGAGCTGTTTTTT. It is translated as CASIPNTGELFF.

The chain couples TRBV6-1 to TRBJ2-6; TRBD2 is a possible D gene (7 bases). Germline lookup yields CDR1 MNHNS and CDR2 SASEGT. The CDR3 has 18 residues. V lost 2 bases, J lost 1 base, and 15 bases lay in between. CDR3 sequence (DNA): TGTGCCAGCAGTGAAAGGGCGGAGGGGGGGTCTGGGGCCAACGTCCTGACTTTC. The encoded protein is CASSERAEGGSGANVLTF.

This clonotype has ten or more counts. The CDR3 DNA reads TGCGCCAGCAGCCAAGGAGACAGGGAGGGCACTGAAGCTTTCTTT. Translation: CASSQGDREGTEAFF. V gene TRBV4-1 combines with J gene TRBJ1-1, with 7 bases identical to TRBD1. With V trimmed by 1 base and J by 4 bases, 6 bases remained unmatched. The CDR3 runs to 15 residues. Germline assignment: CDR1 MGHRA and CDR2 YSYEKL.

The chain employs TRBV6-6 and TRBJ1-2, with D perhaps TRBD1 (6 bases). This CDR3 comprises 15 residues. Per the germline V gene, CDR1 is MNHNY and CDR2 is SVGAGI (reference sequence). V was clipped by 2 bases and J by 2 bases, with 12 bases between them. CDR3 region: CASSYEGDTNYGYTF. The CDR3 region has the DNA TGTGCCAGCAGTTACGAGGGGGATACCAACTATGGCTACACCTTC.

The J gene is TRBJ2-3, the V gene TRBV10-3; 9 nucleotides agree with TRBD1. V lost 3 bases, J lost 9 bases, and 10 bases stayed unmatched. CDR1 and CDR2 (germline): ENHRY, SYGVKD. The CDR3 runs 15 residues. This chain's CDR3 is CAISERTGVWGTQYF. The CDR3 DNA sequence: TGTGCCATCAGTGAAAGGACAGGGGTTTGGGGGACGCAGTATTTT.

Only a few counts were recorded for this clonotype. The chain joins TRBV9 to TRBJ2-2, with no clear D. The CDR3 totals 14 residues. CDR1 is SGDLS and CDR2 is YYNGEE in the germline V gene. V was cut by 0 bases and J by 6 bases, with 9 bases left in between. The CDR3 DNA is TGTGCCAGCAGCGTAGTGATTGGGGCCGGGGAGCTGTTTTTT. This translates into CASSVVIGAGELFF.

Ten or more counts support this clonotype. The rearrangement joins TRBV6-5 to TRBJ2-5, with 12 positions matching TRBD1. The CDR3 length is 16 residues. Germline CDR1 reads MNHEY; CDR2 reads SVGAGI. V dropped 0 bases and J dropped 5; count of bases not matched to a gene: 4. CDR3 bases: TGTGCCAGCAGTTACTCGGGACAGGGGGCCTGGGAGACCCAGTACTTC. This gives the protein CASSYSGQGAWETQYF.

This clonotype was detected ten times or more. V usage is TRBV5-6 and J usage is TRBJ1-2, with D unclear. This CDR3 contains 12 residues. Per germline, CDR1 SGHDT and CDR2 YYEEEE. Trimming pared 2 bases from V and 2 bases from J, leaving 4 bases between. The CDR3, as DNA: TGTGCCAGCAGCTTTATCAACTATGGCTACACCTTC. It encodes CASSFINYGYTF.

This clonotype was seen at least ten times. The chain employs TRBV7-8 and TRBJ2-7; 7 nucleotides match TRBD1. Germline V lookup: CDR1 SGHVS, CDR2 FQNEAQ. With V trimmed by 4 bases and J by 8 bases, 11 bases remained unmatched. The CDR3 covers 14 residues. CDR3 residues: CASSSARGLYQQYF. In DNA form, the CDR3 reads TGTGCCAGCAGCTCAGCCAGGGGGTTGTACCAGCAGTACTTC.

The chain couples TRBV15 to TRBJ2-7, with D maybe TRBD1 (5 bases). The CDR3 runs to 12 residues. Germline CDR1 is LNHNV and CDR2 is YYDKDF (reference sequence). V was pared by 0 bases and J by 5 bases, with 5 bases between. The CDR3 DNA reads TGTGCCACCAGCAGAGACAGGGACGAGCAGTACGTC. Residues: CATSRDRDEQYV.

The rearrangement links TRBV12-3 or TRBV12-4 to TRBJ1-1; D remains ambiguous. Trimming removed 5 bases at V and 7 bases at J, with 20 bases between. The CDR3 extends over 15 amino acids. This chain's CDR3 is CASSLTEEVSIEAFF. In DNA form, the CDR3 reads TGTGCCAGCAGTCTGACGGAAGAGGTTTCGATTGAAGCTTTCTTT.

This clonotype has ten or more counts. The chain is built from TRBV20-1 and TRBJ2-7; 7 nucleotides line up with TRBD1. Unmatched junction bases numbered 4, after V lost 6 bases and J lost 2 bases. Looked up from germline, CDR1 is DFQATT and CDR2 is SNEGSKA (reference sequence). The CDR3 has 12 amino acids. Written as DNA, the CDR3 is TGCAGTGCCAGACAGGGCCCCTACGAGCAGTACGTC. Amino acid sequence: CSARQGPYEQYV.

This clonotype was counted between two and nine times. The rearrangement joins TRBV7-3 to TRBJ2-2; TRBD1 aligns across 8 bases. The CDR3 is 16 amino acids. V was pared by 5 bases and J by 5 bases, with 10 bases of the junction left unmatched. Per the germline V gene, CDR1 is SGHTA and CDR2 is FQGTGA. CDR3 in amino acids: CASSLYYGQGTGELFF. Written as DNA, the CDR3 is TGTGCCAGCAGCCTCTACTACGGACAGGGAACCGGGGAGCTGTTTTTT.

This sequence joins TRBV6-2 or TRBV6-3 and TRBJ2-6; 12 positions agree with TRBD1. V shed 4 bases and J 0 bases; nucleotides not matched to a gene: 19. Germline V lookup: CDR1 MNHEY, CDR2 SVGEGT. The CDR3 sequence is 23 residues long. The CDR3 sequence is CASSSPIRDRGPNRISGANVLTF. The DNA for the CDR3 is TGTGCCAGCAGTTCCCCCATCCGGGACAGGGGGCCCAATCGCATCTCTGGGGCCAACGTCCTGACTTTC.

The sample holds a few counts of this clonotype. CDR3 sequence (DNA): TGTGCCAGCAGCCGAAATACCCGGGACAGTGAAGCTTTCTTT. Its translation is CASSRNTRDSEAFF. V and J are TRBV7-8 and TRBJ1-1, with 7 bases fitting TRBD1. Germline V gene lookup returns CDR1 SGHVS and CDR2 FQNEAQ. The trim removed 5 bases at V and 7 bases at J, leaving 10 bases unmatched. The CDR3 has 14 amino acids. Full variable domain (outside the CDR3, taken from reference TRBV7-8 and TRBJ1-1): GAGVSQSPRYKVAKRGQDVALRCDPISGHVSLFWYQQALGQGPEFLTYFQNEAQLDKSGLPSDRFFAERPEGSVSTLKIQRTQQEDSAVYLCASSRNTRDSEAFFGQGTRLTVV.

There are a few counts of this clonotype. The chain carries TRBV7-8 and TRBJ1-3; no firm D call. The V gene lost 5 bases and the J gene lost 0 bases, with 11 bases spanning the gap. CDR1 is SGHVS and CDR2 is FQNEAQ in the germline V gene. CDR3 length: 15 residues. The CDR3 is CASSLHSPSGNTIYF. The CDR3 DNA reads TGTGCCAGCAGCCTGCACAGTCCCTCTGGAAACACCATATATTTT.